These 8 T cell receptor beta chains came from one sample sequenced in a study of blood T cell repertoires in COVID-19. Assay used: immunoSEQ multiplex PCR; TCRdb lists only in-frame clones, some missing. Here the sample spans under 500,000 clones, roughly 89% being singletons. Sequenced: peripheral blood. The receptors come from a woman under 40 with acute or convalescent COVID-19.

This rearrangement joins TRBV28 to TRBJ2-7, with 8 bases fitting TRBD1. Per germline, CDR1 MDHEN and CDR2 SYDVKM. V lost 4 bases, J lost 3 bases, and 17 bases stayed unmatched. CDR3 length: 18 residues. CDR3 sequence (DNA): TGTGCCAGCAGTTCACTCCGGGACAGGTCCGGCCAGGTCTACGAGCAGTACTTC. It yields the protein CASSSLRDRSGQVYEQYF.

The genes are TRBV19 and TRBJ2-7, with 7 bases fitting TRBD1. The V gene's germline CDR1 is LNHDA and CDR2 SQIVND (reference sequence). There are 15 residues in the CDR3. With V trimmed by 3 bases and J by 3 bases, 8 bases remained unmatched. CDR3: CASSIGDSGNYEQYF. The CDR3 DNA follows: TGTGCCAGTAGTATCGGGGACAGCGGTAACTACGAGCAGTACTTC.

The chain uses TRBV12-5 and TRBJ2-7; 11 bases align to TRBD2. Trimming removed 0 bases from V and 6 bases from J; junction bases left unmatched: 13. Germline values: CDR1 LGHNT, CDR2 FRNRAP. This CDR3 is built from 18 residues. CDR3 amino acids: CASGLVDSGGASRAEQYF. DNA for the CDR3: TGTGCTAGTGGTTTGGTAGATAGCGGGGGGGCTTCTCGTGCCGAGCAGTACTTC.

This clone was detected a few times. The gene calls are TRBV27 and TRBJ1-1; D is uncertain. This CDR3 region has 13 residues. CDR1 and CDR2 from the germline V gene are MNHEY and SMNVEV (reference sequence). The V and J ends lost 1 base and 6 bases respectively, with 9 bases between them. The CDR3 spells CASSLLGSAEAFF. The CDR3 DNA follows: TGTGCCAGCAGTTTATTGGGGAGCGCTGAAGCTTTCTTT.

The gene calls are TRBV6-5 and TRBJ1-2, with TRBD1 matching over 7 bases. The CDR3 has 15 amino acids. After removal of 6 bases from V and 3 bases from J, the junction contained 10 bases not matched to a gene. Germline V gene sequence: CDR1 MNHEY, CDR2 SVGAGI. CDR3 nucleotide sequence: TGTGCCAGCAGATTAACGACAGGGAGAGACTATGGCTACACCTTC. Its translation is CASRLTTGRDYGYTF.

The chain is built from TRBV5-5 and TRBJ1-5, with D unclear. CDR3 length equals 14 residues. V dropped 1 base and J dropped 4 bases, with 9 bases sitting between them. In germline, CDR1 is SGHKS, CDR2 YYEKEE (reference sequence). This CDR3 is CASSLSAVNQPQHF. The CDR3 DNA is TGTGCCAGCAGCTTGTCTGCAGTAAATCAGCCCCAGCATTTT.

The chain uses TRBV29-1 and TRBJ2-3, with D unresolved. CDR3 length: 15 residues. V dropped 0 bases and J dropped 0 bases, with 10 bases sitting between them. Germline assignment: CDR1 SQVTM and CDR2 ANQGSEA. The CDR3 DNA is TGCAGCGTTGAAGATCTTGTGGGCAGCACAGATACGCAGTATTTT. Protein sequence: CSVEDLVGSTDTQYF.

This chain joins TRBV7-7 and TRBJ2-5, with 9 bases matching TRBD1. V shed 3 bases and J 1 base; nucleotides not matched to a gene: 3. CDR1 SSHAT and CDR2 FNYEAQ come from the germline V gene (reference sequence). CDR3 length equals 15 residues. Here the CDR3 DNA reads TGTGCCAGCAGCTTGACAGGGGGTTCCCAAGAGACCCAGTACTTC. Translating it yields CASSLTGGSQETQYF.